The rows below give T cell receptor beta chains drawn from one sample of a study of T-cell reconstitution after alpha-beta-depleted transplantation in children. TCRdb re-called the PCR reads with MiXCR, one entry per CDR3 protein. In the table there are about 610,000 distinct CDR3 sequences, under 12% of which are singletons. The source was PBMCs from the stem cell graft donor, collected from the stem cell graft. These TCRs come from a human donor who donated a stem cell graft to a child with acute myeloid leukemia. The CDR3 runs from the conserved cysteine through the conserved F or W. The order of the fields is clone size, V gene, J gene, D gene, CDR3 DNA, CDR3 protein. The D gene is left open where the match is weak. Rows give clone size only sometimes, using once, few, many, or a class for an expanded clone.

clone_size: few; v_call: TRBV18; j_call: TRBJ1-1; d_call: NA; cdr3_nt: TGTGCCAGCTCACCGGCTGGGGGGCCGAACACTGAAGCTTTCTTT; cdr3_aa: CASSPAGGPNTEAFF
clone_size: few; v_call: TRBV20-1; j_call: TRBJ2-3; d_call: TRBD2; cdr3_nt: TGCACCGCAGCACGCGGCGGGAGGGGAGATACGCAGTATTTT; cdr3_aa: CTAARGGRGDTQYF
clone_size: few; v_call: TRBV20-1; j_call: TRBJ2-5; d_call: NA; cdr3_nt: TGCAGTGCTACAAGAAGGAAGGGAGAGACCCAGTACTTC; cdr3_aa: CSATRRKGETQYF
clone_size: few; v_call: TRBV29-1; j_call: TRBJ1-1; d_call: TRBD1; cdr3_nt: TGCAGCGTTCAGGACAGGGGTACTGAAGCTTTCTTT; cdr3_aa: CSVQDRGTEAFF
clone_size: few; v_call: TRBV7-3; j_call: TRBJ2-3; d_call: NA; cdr3_nt: TGTGCCAGCAGCTCTTACGGGCCGCGGTGGAACACAGATACGCAGTATTTT; cdr3_aa: CASSSYGPRWNTDTQYF
clone_size: NA; v_call: TRBV12-3/TRBV12-4; j_call: TRBJ2-7; d_call: TRBD2; cdr3_nt: TGTGCCAGCACCCTTACTAGCGAAGAGCAGTACTTC; cdr3_aa: CASTLTSEEQYF
clone_size: NA; v_call: TRBV12-3/TRBV12-4; j_call: TRBJ2-5; d_call: TRBD1; cdr3_nt: TGTGCCAGCGCGACAGGGGGGCGAGGGACCCAGTACTTC; cdr3_aa: CASATGGRGTQYF
clone_size: NA; v_call: TRBV28; j_call: TRBJ2-7; d_call: TRBD2; cdr3_nt: TGTGCCAGCAGTAATAGCGGGAAGTCCTACCAGCAGTACTTC; cdr3_aa: CASSNSGKSYQQYF
clone_size: many; v_call: TRBV4-2; j_call: TRBJ2-1; d_call: TRBD2; cdr3_nt: TGTGCCAGCAGTACCCGGACTAGCGGGAGAGATCGCGTTAATGAGCAGTTCTTC; cdr3_aa: CASSTRTSGRDRVNEQFF
clone_size: NA; v_call: TRBV12-3/TRBV12-4; j_call: TRBJ1-3; d_call: NA; cdr3_nt: TGTGCCAGCCGGGTTACCCGCTCTGGAAACACCATATATTTT; cdr3_aa: CASRVTRSGNTIYF
clone_size: many; v_call: TRBV12-3/TRBV12-4; j_call: TRBJ2-3; d_call: TRBD1; cdr3_nt: TGTGCCAGCACCTCTCGGGACAGCGTGTATACGCAGTATTTT; cdr3_aa: CASTSRDSVYTQYF
clone_size: NA; v_call: TRBV7-2; j_call: TRBJ2-7; d_call: TRBD1; cdr3_nt: TGTGCCAGCAGCTTAGAGACAGGGGGCTACGAGCAGTACTTC; cdr3_aa: CASSLETGGYEQYF
clone_size: many; v_call: TRBV25-1; j_call: TRBJ2-7; d_call: NA; cdr3_nt: TGTGCCAGCAGTGTAACCTACGAGCAGTACTTC; cdr3_aa: CASSVTYEQYF
clone_size: many; v_call: TRBV20-1; j_call: TRBJ2-7; d_call: NA; cdr3_nt: TGCAGTGCTAGCCAGGACTTCCTCTACGAGCAGTACTTC; cdr3_aa: CSASQDFLYEQYF
clone_size: NA; v_call: TRBV3-1; j_call: TRBJ2-7; d_call: TRBD2; cdr3_nt: TGTGCCAGCAGCCCGACTAGCGGAACTACGAAGCAGTACTTC; cdr3_aa: CASSPTSGTTKQYF
clone_size: NA; v_call: TRBV27; j_call: TRBJ1-1; d_call: NA; cdr3_nt: TGTGCCAGCGCCCCCGCGGGGGAGGGGAACACTGAAGCTTTCTTT; cdr3_aa: CASAPAGEGNTEAFF
clone_size: many; v_call: TRBV12-3/TRBV12-4; j_call: TRBJ2-1; d_call: TRBD2; cdr3_nt: TGTGCCAGCAGGCTAGCGGAATACAATGAGCAGTTCTTC; cdr3_aa: CASRLAEYNEQFF
clone_size: NA; v_call: TRBV19; j_call: TRBJ2-3; d_call: TRBD1; cdr3_nt: TGTGCCAGTAGAAAGGACAGGGTTGGCGCAGATACGCAGTATTTT; cdr3_aa: CASRKDRVGADTQYF
clone_size: NA; v_call: TRBV20-1; j_call: TRBJ2-4; d_call: TRBD2; cdr3_nt: TGCAGTGCTAGAGACGAGACTAGCGGACGCTCAGCCAAAAACATTCAGTACTTC; cdr3_aa: CSARDETSGRSAKNIQYF
clone_size: many; v_call: TRBV29-1; j_call: TRBJ2-1; d_call: NA; cdr3_nt: TGCAGCGTTCAGAAATATCCTAAGGACTCCAGGGGCGGTGAGCAGTTCTTC; cdr3_aa: CSVQKYPKDSRGGEQFF
clone_size: few; v_call: TRBV14; j_call: TRBJ2-2; d_call: NA; cdr3_nt: TGTGCCAGCAGCCAAGAAATAGGCGGGGAGCTGTTTTTT; cdr3_aa: CASSQEIGGELFF
clone_size: few; v_call: TRBV29-1; j_call: TRBJ1-1; d_call: TRBD1; cdr3_nt: TGCAGCGTAAGACAGGGGGCTGGCACTGAAGCTTTCTTT; cdr3_aa: CSVRQGAGTEAFF
clone_size: NA; v_call: TRBV20-1; j_call: TRBJ1-6; d_call: NA; cdr3_nt: TGCAGTACCCGCGAGAGGGATAATAATTCACCCCTCCACTTT; cdr3_aa: CSTRERDNNSPLHF
clone_size: few; v_call: TRBV25-1; j_call: TRBJ1-2; d_call: TRBD1; cdr3_nt: TGTGCCAGCAGTGGGACAGGGGAGGCCTATGGCTACACCTTC; cdr3_aa: CASSGTGEAYGYTF
clone_size: few; v_call: TRBV27; j_call: TRBJ1-1; d_call: NA; cdr3_nt: TGTGCCAGTAATGCCGAGGGTAAAGCTTTCTTT; cdr3_aa: CASNAEGKAFF
clone_size: many; v_call: TRBV6-2/TRBV6-3; j_call: TRBJ2-5; d_call: NA; cdr3_nt: TGTGCCAGCAGTTACACAGGCGTGATACTAGAGAAAGAGACCCAGTACTTC; cdr3_aa: CASSYTGVILEKETQYF
clone_size: many; v_call: TRBV7-2; j_call: TRBJ2-1; d_call: NA; cdr3_nt: TGTGCCAGCAACTTGGTGGCCCCAGACAATGAGCAGTTCTTC; cdr3_aa: CASNLVAPDNEQFF
clone_size: few; v_call: TRBV4-3; j_call: TRBJ1-4; d_call: NA; cdr3_nt: TGCGCCAGCAGCCGGAAAGGGGGAGTTCGATTCGGAACTAATGAAAAACTGTTTTTT; cdr3_aa: CASSRKGGVRFGTNEKLFF
clone_size: NA; v_call: TRBV24-1; j_call: TRBJ2-1; d_call: TRBD2; cdr3_nt: TGTGCCACCAGTGAACGTAGCGGGAAGAATGAGCAGTTCTTC; cdr3_aa: CATSERSGKNEQFF
clone_size: NA; v_call: TRBV5-1; j_call: TRBJ2-7; d_call: TRBD2; cdr3_nt: TGCGCCAGCAGCCTTATACCGGGACTAGCGGGAGTGGGTACCTCCGAGCAGTACTTC; cdr3_aa: CASSLIPGLAGVGTSEQYF
clone_size: many; v_call: TRBV29-1; j_call: TRBJ2-1; d_call: NA; cdr3_nt: TGCAGCGTTCGGGCGGGAAATTACAATGAGCAGTTCTTC; cdr3_aa: CSVRAGNYNEQFF
clone_size: NA; v_call: TRBV4-3; j_call: TRBJ2-1; d_call: TRBD2; cdr3_nt: TGCGTCAGCAGCCAAGACGTATCGGGACTAGCGGGAAATGGGCAGTTCTTC; cdr3_aa: CVSSQDVSGLAGNGQFF
clone_size: many; v_call: TRBV29-1; j_call: TRBJ2-1; d_call: TRBD1; cdr3_nt: TGCAGCGTTGTGGGGACAGGGGGTAATGAGCAGTTCTTC; cdr3_aa: CSVVGTGGNEQFF
clone_size: few; v_call: TRBV6-2/TRBV6-3; j_call: TRBJ2-1; d_call: TRBD2; cdr3_nt: TGTGCCAGCAGTAGCCCTACGGGACTAGCGGGAGAAGGGAGCTCCTACAATGAGCAGTTCTTC; cdr3_aa: CASSSPTGLAGEGSSYNEQFF
clone_size: few; v_call: TRBV20-1; j_call: TRBJ1-1; d_call: NA; cdr3_nt: TGCAGTGCTTACGACAGTGTAGCTTTCTTT; cdr3_aa: CSAYDSVAFF
clone_size: few; v_call: TRBV5-1; j_call: TRBJ2-1; d_call: TRBD2; cdr3_nt: TGCGCCAGCAGCTTGGGGAGAGGAGGGAGGGTCAATGAGCAGTTCTTC; cdr3_aa: CASSLGRGGRVNEQFF
clone_size: NA; v_call: TRBV20-1; j_call: TRBJ1-2; d_call: NA; cdr3_nt: TGCAGTGCTAGACCTGGGGGGGGCTACACCTTC; cdr3_aa: CSARPGGGYTF
clone_size: many; v_call: TRBV12-3/TRBV12-4; j_call: TRBJ2-3; d_call: TRBD2; cdr3_nt: TGTGCCAGCAGTTTACTAGCGGGAGGGTACACAGATACGCAGTATTTT; cdr3_aa: CASSLLAGGYTDTQYF
clone_size: NA; v_call: TRBV5-1; j_call: TRBJ2-7; d_call: TRBD1; cdr3_nt: TGCGCCAGCAGCTTGGCGGGGCTGGACAGGGTCCGATACTACGAGCAGTACTTC; cdr3_aa: CASSLAGLDRVRYYEQYF
clone_size: NA; v_call: TRBV30; j_call: TRBJ2-1; d_call: TRBD2; cdr3_nt: TGTGCCGTCTGGGGACTAGCGGCCAATGAGCAGTTCTTC; cdr3_aa: CAVWGLAANEQFF
clone_size: NA; v_call: TRBV20-1; j_call: TRBJ2-3; d_call: TRBD2; cdr3_nt: TGCAGTGCTAGAGATATACTAGCGGGAGCCTCTCGCACAGATACGCAGTATTTT; cdr3_aa: CSARDILAGASRTDTQYF
clone_size: many; v_call: TRBV7-2; j_call: TRBJ1-6; d_call: NA; cdr3_nt: TGTGCCAGCAGCTCGGGGGGAGCGGGCTCCTATAATTCACCCCTCCACTTT; cdr3_aa: CASSSGGAGSYNSPLHF